One T cell receptor beta chain is described in this entry. These data come from a study of blood T cell repertoires in COVID-19. Sequenced by immunoSEQ multiplex PCR; TCRdb stores in-frame clones only, minus some. The table includes some 290,000 clones, just over 90% detected once. The CDR3 totals 13 residues. The V segment lost 3 bases and the J segment 16 bases; nucleotides outside the gene matches: 9. Germline-derived CDR1 and CDR2 are KGHDR and SFDVKD. This TCR was recovered from a woman aged 40 to 50 with acute COVID-19. The sample was PBMCs or T cells enriched from blood (not recorded which). J is TRBJ2-1 and V is TRBV24-1; 9 nucleotides match TRBD1. The CDR3 bases are TGTGCCACCAGTGATCCGAACCGGGACAGGGAATTCTTC. This translates into CATSDPNRDREFF.